Listed below are T cell receptor beta chains from one sample, sequenced in a study of beta chain features in type 1 diabetes. Here immunoSEQ multiplex PCR was the method, and the copy in TCRdb shows in-frame clones only, minus some. This repertoire shows about 230,000 clones, 7.5% to 10% found once; its top ten account for about 0.03%. The specimen was naive CD4+ T cells from blood. Receptor source: a woman aged 18-29 years in good health. Each CDR3 is given with its conserved first and last residue.

j_gene	v_gene	CDR3aa
TRBJ1-1	TRBV5-5	CASSLARGNTEAFF
TRBJ1-2	TRBV2	CASSFDRDYGYTF
TRBJ2-5	TRBV28	CASRPLRLAGGQETQYF
TRBJ2-7	TRBV6-6	CASNSGRSYEQYF
TRBJ1-2	TRBV20-1	CSVPGSGYTF
TRBJ2-2	TRBV21-1	CASSKGDLQGGVNTGELFF
TRBJ1-5	TRBV10-3	CAISRGHGNQPQHF
TRBJ1-1	TRBV6-4	CASRGYAIRAEAFF
TRBJ2-7	TRBV27	CASSLFPPRLADGEQYF
TRBJ2-1	TRBV11-2	CASSLEGLAAYNEQFF
TRBJ2-7	TRBV6-5	CASRPTGGRDEQYF
TRBJ2-1	TRBV5-1	CASSSQGDNEQFF
TRBJ1-2	TRBV7-2	CASSLAPRGTGLNYGYTF
TRBJ2-1	TRBV5-1	CASSLAVLVRLNEQFF
TRBJ1-6	TRBV7-8	CASSRGVTPTSPLHF
TRBJ1-1	TRBV5-1	CASSLITGGAGTEAFF
TRBJ1-5	TRBV19	CASSMGGGRQPQHF
TRBJ2-1	TRBV5-1	CASSLLRSYNEQFF
TRBJ1-5	TRBV6-1	CASRRQGGQPQHF
TRBJ1-1	TRBV4-2	CASSQTGEGTEAFF
TRBJ2-5	TRBV27	CASSLRGGRETQYF
TRBJ2-6	TRBV2	CASSLSGVPGANVLTF
TRBJ2-7	TRBV10-3	CAISESGRQGSAEQYF
TRBJ2-1	TRBV7-2	CASSLSGRAANEQFF
TRBJ1-5	TRBV5-6	CASSFGNQPQHF
TRBJ1-4	TRBV5-5	CASSLRSETEKLFF
TRBJ1-1	TRBV29-1	CSVLTGGITEAFF
TRBJ2-1	TRBV29-1	CSELRLGDARMNEQFF
TRBJ2-1	TRBV2	CASSGRDRVLQYEQFF
TRBJ2-2	TRBV5-5	CASSNGLADTGELFF
TRBJ2-7	TRBV2	CASSEAGSSYEQYF
TRBJ1-2	TRBV2	CASSEGPGGAGYGYTF
TRBJ1-2	TRBV27	CASQGEWSYGYTF
TRBJ2-3	TRBV5-6	CASSLVVLASDTQYF
TRBJ2-7	TRBV6-1	CASIQEDGLKGEQYF
TRBJ1-4	TRBV10-3	CAIRAEATNEKLFF
TRBJ2-1	TRBV7-9	CASSLAGLAYNEQFF
TRBJ1-1	TRBV5-1	CASSLQGPEAFF
TRBJ2-7	TRBV30	CAWSVTGGGYEQYF
TRBJ1-5	TRBV7-8	CASSLVGQGGQPQHF